The 14 T cell receptor beta chains given below trace back to one sample, sequenced in a study of T cells after yellow fever vaccination. MiXCR was run by TCRdb on the 5' RACE reads, yielding one entry per CDR3 protein. The table has 400,000 or so distinct CDR3 sequences, roughly 12% seen once. The sequencing used PBMCs, collected on the day of the first yellow fever vaccination. The origin of the receptors is a man aged 18 to 29 who received the YFV17D yellow fever vaccine.

The chain couples TRBV7-6 to TRBJ2-3, with 8 bases aligning to TRBD2. The CDR3 is made up of 20 amino acids. V lost 2 bases to trimming and J lost 2 bases; unmatched junction nucleotides: 18. The germline gives CDR1 SGHVS, CDR2 FNYEAQ. The CDR3 here is CASSLQAGRVSEAPTDTQYF. The CDR3 nucleotides read TGTGCCAGCAGCTTACAAGCCGGGAGGGTATCCGAAGCACCCACAGATACGCAGTATTTT.

This clonotype has just a few counts. This chain connects TRBV7-2 to TRBJ2-5; D perhaps matches TRBD1 (5 bases). The germline V and J ends were trimmed by 1 base and 4 bases, with 10 bases remaining between them. The V gene's germline CDR1 is SGHTA and CDR2 FQGNSA. The CDR3 is 14 amino acids. CDR3 nucleotides: TGTGCCAGCAGCTTAGACACCCAGGGAGAGACCCAGTACTTC. This translates into CASSLDTQGETQYF.

This clonotype was picked up a small number of times. The rearrangement uses TRBV29-1 and TRBJ2-3, with no clear D. Trimming pared 2 bases from V and 6 bases from J, leaving 12 bases between. The CDR3 sequence is 13 residues long. Germline V gives CDR1 SQVTM, CDR2 ANQGSEA. The CDR3 loop is CSVETSHGDTQYF. For the CDR3, the DNA is TGCAGCGTTGAAACTTCCCACGGGGATACGCAGTATTTT.

In DNA form, the CDR3 reads TGTGCCAGCACCTGGGACAGGGGGATCTATGGCTACACCTTC. This codes for CASTWDRGIYGYTF. J is TRBJ1-2 and V is TRBV12-3 or TRBV12-4, with 11 nucleotides matching TRBD1. V shed 7 bases, J shed 4 bases, and the junction held 5 bases outside the gene matches. This CDR3 has 14 residues.

This clonotype was seen only a few times. The chain employs TRBV20-1 and TRBJ2-2; a weak D match, TRBD2 (5 bases). The CDR3 has 14 amino acids. From germline, CDR1 is DFQATT and CDR2 SNEGSKA (reference sequence). The V and J ends lost 5 bases and 4 bases respectively, with 14 bases between them. The CDR3 region is CSAGIREGTGELFF. CDR3 coding DNA: TGCAGTGCTGGGATCCGCGAGGGCACCGGGGAGCTGTTTTTT.

This clonotype was detected only a few times. The chain has TRBV6-5 and TRBJ1-5; D remains unclear. CDR1 is MNHEY, CDR2 SVGAGI, per germline. This CDR3 has 14 residues. The V and J ends lost 4 bases and 2 bases respectively, with 9 bases between them. CDR3 DNA: TGTGCCAGCAGTTTCGACTCCGGCAATCAGCCCCAGCATTTT. Its protein product is CASSFDSGNQPQHF.

The V call is TRBV25-1, the J call TRBJ2-7; 8 nucleotides align to TRBD2. The CDR3 consists of 15 residues. Germline loops: CDR1 MGHDK, CDR2 SYGVNS. V dropped 3 bases and J dropped 1; count of bases not matched to a gene: 5. The CDR3 DNA is TGTGCCAGCAGTGATGAGGAGCGGGGGTCCTACGAGCAGTACTTC. Protein product: CASSDEERGSYEQYF.

In its sample, this clonotype was seen a few times. The gene calls are TRBV4-1 and TRBJ2-7; D unresolved. CDR3 length: 14 residues. The V and J ends lost 5 bases and 1 base respectively, with 12 bases between them. The germline gives CDR1 MGHRA, CDR2 YSYEKL. CDR3 bases: TGCGCCAGCAGCATAGTCCACGGGTCCTACGAGCAGTACTTC. Amino acids: CASSIVHGSYEQYF.

In this sample, this clonotype turned up a few times. The genes are TRBV6-2 or TRBV6-3 and TRBJ1-5; 9 positions match TRBD1. J gave up 7 bases and V 6 bases, and 10 bases lay outside the gene matches. Germline V CDR1 and CDR2: MNHEY, SVGEGT. This CDR3 comprises 15 residues. The CDR3 region is CASRDGQGWEQPQHF. In DNA, the CDR3 is TGTGCCAGCAGGGACGGACAGGGGTGGGAGCAGCCCCAGCATTTT.

This clonotype was counted only a few times. The chain combines TRBV5-1 with TRBJ2-1; D unresolved. Trimming stripped 3 bases from V and 4 bases from J, with 8 bases between. CDR1 and CDR2 (germline): SGHRS, YFSETQ. CDR3 length: 13 amino acids. In DNA form, the CDR3 reads TGCGCCAGCAGCTCGACATTATACAATGAGCAGTTCTTC. It codes for CASSSTLYNEQFF.

This clonotype has a handful of counts. This chain connects TRBV20-1 to TRBJ1-6; D gene unclear. Trimming stripped 6 bases from V and 2 bases from J, with 11 bases between. Germline V lookup: CDR1 DFQATT, CDR2 SNEGSKA (reference sequence). The CDR3 runs to 14 residues. The CDR3: CSATHTPYNSPLHF. DNA of the CDR3: TGCAGTGCCACCCATACCCCCTATAATTCACCCCTCCACTTT.

V gene TRBV12-3 or TRBV12-4 combines with J gene TRBJ2-3; a weak D match, TRBD1 (5 bases). The CDR3 runs 14 residues. The V and J ends lost 11 bases and 1 base respectively, with 16 bases between them. CDR3: CAVPIEGGTDTQYF. DNA for the CDR3: TGTGCCGTCCCCATTGAAGGGGGCACAGATACGCAGTATTTT.

This clonotype was seen repeatedly, ten times or more. The chain links TRBV5-1 to TRBJ2-5; 7 nucleotides agree with TRBD1. The trim removed 4 bases at V and 5 bases at J, leaving 14 bases unmatched. CDR1 is SGHRS and CDR2 is YFSETQ in the germline V gene. The length of the CDR3 is 16 residues. The CDR3 here is CASSTNRQGVRETQYF. DNA of the CDR3: TGCGCCAGCAGCACGAACCGACAGGGCGTAAGGGAGACCCAGTACTTC.

This clonotype has just a few counts. J is TRBJ2-7 and V is TRBV25-1; D not certain. This CDR3 region has 11 residues. Germline-derived CDR1 and CDR2 are MGHDK and SYGVNS. With 4 bases removed from V and 3 bases from J, the gap between germline ends came to 4 bases. CDR3 sequence (DNA): TGTGCCAGCAGTGGAAACTACGAGCAGTACGTC. This sequence encodes CASSGNYEQYV.